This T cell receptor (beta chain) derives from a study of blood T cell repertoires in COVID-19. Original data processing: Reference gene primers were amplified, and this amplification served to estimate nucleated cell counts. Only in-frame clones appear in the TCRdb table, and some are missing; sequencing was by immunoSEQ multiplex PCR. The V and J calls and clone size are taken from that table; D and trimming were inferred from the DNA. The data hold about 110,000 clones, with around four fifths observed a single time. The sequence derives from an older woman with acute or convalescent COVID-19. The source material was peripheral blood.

The CDR3 loop reads CASSLAVQGAHEQYF. CDR3 DNA: TGTGCCAGCAGCTTGGCGGTACAGGGCGCCCACGAGCAGTACTTC. This chain links TRBV5-4 with TRBJ2-7; TRBD1 is a possible D gene (6 bases). V was trimmed by 0 bases and J by 5 bases, leaving 15 bases between them. CDR3 length equals 15 residues. Germline V gene sequence: CDR1 SGHNT, CDR2 YYREEE (reference sequence). The variable domain in full, with the rest retrieved from reference TRBV5-4 and TRBJ2-7, is ETGVTQSPTHLIKTRGQQVTLRCSSQSGHNTVSWYQQALGQGPQFIFQYYREEENGRGNFPPRFSGLQFPNYSSELNVNALELDDSALYLCASSLAVQGAHEQYFGPGTRLTVT.